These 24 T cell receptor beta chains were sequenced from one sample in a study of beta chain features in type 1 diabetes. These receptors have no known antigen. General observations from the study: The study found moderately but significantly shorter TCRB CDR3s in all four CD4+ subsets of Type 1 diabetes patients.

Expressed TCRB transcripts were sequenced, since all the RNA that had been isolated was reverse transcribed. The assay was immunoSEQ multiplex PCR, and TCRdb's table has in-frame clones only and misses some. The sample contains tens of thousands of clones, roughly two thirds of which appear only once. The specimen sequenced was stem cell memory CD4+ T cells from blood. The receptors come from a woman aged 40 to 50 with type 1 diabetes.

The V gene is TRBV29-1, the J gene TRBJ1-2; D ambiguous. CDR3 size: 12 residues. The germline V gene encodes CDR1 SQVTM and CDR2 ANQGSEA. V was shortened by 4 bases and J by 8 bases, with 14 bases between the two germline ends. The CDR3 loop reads CSVVRRAEGYTF. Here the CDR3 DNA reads TGCAGCGTTGTGAGGAGGGCAGAGGGCTACACCTTC. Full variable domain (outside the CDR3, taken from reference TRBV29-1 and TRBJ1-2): SAVISQKPSRDICQRGTSLTIQCQVDSQVTMMFWYRQQPGQSLTLIATANQGSEATYESGFVIDKFPISRPNLTFSTLTVSNMSPEDSSIYLCSVVRRAEGYTFGSGTRLTVV.

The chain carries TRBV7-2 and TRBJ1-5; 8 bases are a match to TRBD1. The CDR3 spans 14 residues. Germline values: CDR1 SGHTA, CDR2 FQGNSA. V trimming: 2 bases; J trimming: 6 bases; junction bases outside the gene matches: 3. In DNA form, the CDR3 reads TGTGCCAGCAGCTTACAGGGGGCTGGTCAGCCCCAGCATTTT. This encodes CASSLQGAGQPQHF.

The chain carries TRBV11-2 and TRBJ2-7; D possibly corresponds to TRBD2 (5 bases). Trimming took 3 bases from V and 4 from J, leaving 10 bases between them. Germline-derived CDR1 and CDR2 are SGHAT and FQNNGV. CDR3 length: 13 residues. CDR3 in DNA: TGTGCCAGCAGCTTGAGGGCCGGGTACGAGCAGTACTTC. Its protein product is CASSLRAGYEQYF.

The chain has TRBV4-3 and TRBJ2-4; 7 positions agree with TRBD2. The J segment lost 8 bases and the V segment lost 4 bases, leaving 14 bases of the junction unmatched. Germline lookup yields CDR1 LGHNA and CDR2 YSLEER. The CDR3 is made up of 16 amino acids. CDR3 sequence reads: CASSRSTASGRDIQYF. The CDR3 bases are TGCGCCAGCAGCCGATCCACGGCATCAGGGAGGGACATTCAGTACTTC.

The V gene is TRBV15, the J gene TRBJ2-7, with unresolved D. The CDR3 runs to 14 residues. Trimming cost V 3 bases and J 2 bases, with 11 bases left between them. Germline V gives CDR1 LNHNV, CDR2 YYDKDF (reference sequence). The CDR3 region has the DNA TGTGCCACCAGCAGTCCCGGGTCAGCCTACGAGCAGTACTTC. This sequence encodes CATSSPGSAYEQYF.

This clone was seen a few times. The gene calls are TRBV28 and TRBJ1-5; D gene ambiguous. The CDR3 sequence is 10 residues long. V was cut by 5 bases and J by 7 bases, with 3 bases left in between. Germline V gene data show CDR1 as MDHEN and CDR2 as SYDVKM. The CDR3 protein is CASSSQPQHF. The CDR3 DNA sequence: TGTGCCAGCAGTAGCCAGCCCCAGCATTTT.

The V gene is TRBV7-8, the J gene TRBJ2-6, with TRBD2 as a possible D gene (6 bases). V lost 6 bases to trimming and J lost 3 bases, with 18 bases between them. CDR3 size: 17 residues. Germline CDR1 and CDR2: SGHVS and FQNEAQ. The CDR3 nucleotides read TGTGCCAGCAGACACTCCGCCGGGGGAAATGGGGCCAACGTCCTGACTTTC. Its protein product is CASRHSAGGNGANVLTF.

This chain's CDR3 is CASSPGQGVLYGYTF. DNA for the CDR3: TGTGCCAGTAGTCCCGGACAGGGGGTTCTCTACGGCTACACCTTC. The chain links TRBV19 to TRBJ1-2, with 10 bases aligning to TRBD1. The germline gives CDR1 LNHDA, CDR2 SQIVND (reference sequence). The CDR3 is 15 residues long. J lost 8 bases, V lost 5 bases, and 11 bases had no gene match.

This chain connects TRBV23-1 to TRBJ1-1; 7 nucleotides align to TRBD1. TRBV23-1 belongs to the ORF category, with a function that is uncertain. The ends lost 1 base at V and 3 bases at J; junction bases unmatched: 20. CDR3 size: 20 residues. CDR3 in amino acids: CASSQFAPGGLAGSDTEAFF. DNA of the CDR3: TGCGCCAGCAGTCAATTTGCCCCAGGGGGGCTAGCGGGGTCCGACACTGAAGCTTTCTTT.

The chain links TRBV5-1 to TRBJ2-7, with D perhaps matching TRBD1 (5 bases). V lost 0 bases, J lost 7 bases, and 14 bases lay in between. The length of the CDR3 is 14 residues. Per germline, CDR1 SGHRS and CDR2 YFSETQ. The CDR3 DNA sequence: TGCGCCAGCAGCTTGGGTGGCAGGGAAAGAGAGCAGTACTTC. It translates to CASSLGGREREQYF. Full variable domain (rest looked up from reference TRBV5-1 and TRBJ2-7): KAGVTQTPRYLIKTRGQQVTLSCSPISGHRSVSWYQQTPGQGLQFLFEYFSETQRNKGNFPGRFSGRQFSNSRSEMNVSTLELGDSALYLCASSLGGREREQYFGPGTRLTVT.

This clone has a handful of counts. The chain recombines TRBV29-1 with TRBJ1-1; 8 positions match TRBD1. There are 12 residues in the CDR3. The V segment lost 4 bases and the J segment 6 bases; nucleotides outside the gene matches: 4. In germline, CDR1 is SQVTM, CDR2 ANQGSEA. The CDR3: CSVGSGQAEAFF. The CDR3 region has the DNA TGCAGCGTTGGGTCGGGACAGGCTGAAGCTTTCTTT.

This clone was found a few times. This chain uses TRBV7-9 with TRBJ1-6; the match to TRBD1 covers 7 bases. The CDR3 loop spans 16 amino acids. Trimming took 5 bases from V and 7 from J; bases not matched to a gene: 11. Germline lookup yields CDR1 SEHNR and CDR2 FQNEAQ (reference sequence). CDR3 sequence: CASSHGTVRQNSPLHF. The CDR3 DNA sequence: TGTGCCAGCAGCCACGGGACAGTGAGGCAAAATTCACCCCTCCACTTT.

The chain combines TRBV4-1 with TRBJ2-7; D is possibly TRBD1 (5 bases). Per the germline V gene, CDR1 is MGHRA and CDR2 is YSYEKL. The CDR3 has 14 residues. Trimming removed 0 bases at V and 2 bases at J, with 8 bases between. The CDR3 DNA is TGCGCCAGCAGCCAAGACGACAGAACCTACGAGCAGTACTTC. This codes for CASSQDDRTYEQYF.

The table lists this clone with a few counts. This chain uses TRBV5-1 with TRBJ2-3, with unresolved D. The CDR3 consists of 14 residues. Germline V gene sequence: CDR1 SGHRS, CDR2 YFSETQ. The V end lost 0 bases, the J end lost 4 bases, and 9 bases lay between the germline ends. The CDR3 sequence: CASSLVRSPDTQYF. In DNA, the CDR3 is TGCGCCAGCAGCTTGGTGCGAAGCCCAGATACGCAGTATTTT.

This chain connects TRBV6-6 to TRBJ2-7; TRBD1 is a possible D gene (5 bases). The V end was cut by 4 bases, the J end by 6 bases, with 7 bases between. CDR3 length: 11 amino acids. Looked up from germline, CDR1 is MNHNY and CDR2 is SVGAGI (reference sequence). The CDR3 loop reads CASSWTSEQYF. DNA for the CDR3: TGTGCCAGCAGTTGGACAAGCGAGCAGTACTTC.

CDR3 in DNA: TGCGCCAGCAGCCGACCTCCTCCCGGGACAGGGACTGGGGCCAACGTCCTGACTTTC. Its translation: CASSRPPPGTGTGANVLTF. V gene TRBV4-3 combines with J gene TRBJ2-6, with 9 bases lining up with TRBD1. The germline V gene encodes CDR1 LGHNA and CDR2 YSLEER. V gave up 4 bases and J gave up 2 bases; unmatched junction bases: 12. This CDR3 contains 19 residues.

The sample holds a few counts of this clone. The CDR3 loop is CSVVRGTVNTEAFF. The CDR3 coding sequence is TGCAGCGTTGTCCGCGGGACGGTGAACACTGAAGCTTTCTTT. The V and J genes are TRBV29-1 and TRBJ1-1; TRBD1 might be the D (5 bases). Germline V gene lookup returns CDR1 SQVTM and CDR2 ANQGSEA. The V and J ends lost 4 bases and 0 bases respectively, with 12 bases between them. The CDR3 runs to 14 residues.

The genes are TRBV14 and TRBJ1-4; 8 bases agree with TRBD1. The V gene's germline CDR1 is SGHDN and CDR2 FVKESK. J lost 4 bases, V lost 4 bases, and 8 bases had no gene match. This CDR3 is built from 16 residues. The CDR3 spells CASSPRTGQVNEKLFF. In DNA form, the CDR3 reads TGTGCCAGCAGCCCCCGGACGGGACAGGTTAATGAAAAACTGTTTTTT.

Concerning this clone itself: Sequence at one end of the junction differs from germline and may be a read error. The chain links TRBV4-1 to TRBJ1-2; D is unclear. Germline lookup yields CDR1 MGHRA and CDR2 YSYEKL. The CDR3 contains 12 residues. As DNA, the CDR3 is TGTGCCAGCAGCCAAGATCGCGGGAGCTACACCTTC. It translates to CASSQDRGSYTF.

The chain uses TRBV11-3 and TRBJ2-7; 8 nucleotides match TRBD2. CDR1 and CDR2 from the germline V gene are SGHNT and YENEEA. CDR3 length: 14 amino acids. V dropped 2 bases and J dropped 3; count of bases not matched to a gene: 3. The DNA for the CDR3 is TGTGCCAGCAGCTTATCGGGGGGGGGCTACGAGCAGTACTTC. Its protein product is CASSLSGGGYEQYF.

CDR3 amino acids: CASTGGSRGANVLTF. The CDR3 nucleotides read TGTGCCAGCACCGGGGGGTCCCGGGGGGCCAACGTCCTGACTTTC. The chain carries TRBV28 and TRBJ2-6, with 7 bases identical to TRBD2. The CDR3 runs 15 residues. Germline CDR1 and CDR2: MDHEN and SYDVKM. V lost 7 bases to trimming and J lost 4 bases; unmatched junction nucleotides: 7.

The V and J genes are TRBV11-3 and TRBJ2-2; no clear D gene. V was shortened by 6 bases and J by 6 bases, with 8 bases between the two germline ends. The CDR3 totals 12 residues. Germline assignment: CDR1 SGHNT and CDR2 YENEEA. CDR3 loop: CASRESSGELFF. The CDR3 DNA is TGTGCCAGCAGGGAGAGTTCCGGGGAGCTGTTTTTT.

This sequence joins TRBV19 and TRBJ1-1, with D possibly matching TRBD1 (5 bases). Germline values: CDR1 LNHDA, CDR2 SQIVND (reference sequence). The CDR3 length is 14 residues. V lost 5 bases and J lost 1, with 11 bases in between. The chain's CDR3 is CASSPPTANTEAFF. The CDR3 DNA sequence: TGTGCCAGTAGTCCCCCGACAGCGAACACTGAAGCTTTCTTT. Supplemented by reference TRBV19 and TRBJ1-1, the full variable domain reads DGGITQSPKYLFRKEGQNVTLSCEQNLNHDAMYWYRQDPGQGLRLIYYSQIVNDFQKGDIAEGYSVSREKKESFPLTVTSAQKNPTAFYLCASSPPTANTEAFFGQGTRLTVV.

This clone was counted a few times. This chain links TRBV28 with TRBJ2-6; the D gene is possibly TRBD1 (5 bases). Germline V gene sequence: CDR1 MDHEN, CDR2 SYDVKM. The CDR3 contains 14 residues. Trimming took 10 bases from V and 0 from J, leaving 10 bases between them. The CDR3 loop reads CAIGDSSGANVLTF. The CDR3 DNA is TGTGCCATTGGAGACAGCTCTGGGGCCAACGTCCTGACTTTC.